The T cell receptor (beta chain) described here comes from a study of blood T cell repertoires in COVID-19 (dated by TCRdb to about 2020). With regard to the full study: Samples covering the acute and convalescent phases of COVID-19 were provided by collaborators in the United States, Italy and Spain. The prospective study material was composed of cDNA or gDNA derived from T cells, B-cell-depleted T cells, or PBMCs. Deeply sampled blood TCRbeta repertoires from subjects exposed to, actively infected with, or recovered from COVID-19 were included in the dataset. The repertoires were released in a freely available public database intended as a resource for research on the immune response to SARS-CoV-2. The samples were drawn from two sources: the first 160 participants of the ongoing ImmuneRACE study, and 1,254 subjects contributed by 6 global collaborators. The sample metadata nearly always contained a de-identified subject ID, COVID-19 status, age in years and sex. Where HLA class I and class II types were available, the types were taken from metadata supplied by the sample provider, not from assay-based typing. What the authors observed across the whole study: How much clinical and demographic metadata was included differed by source and by participant, and the metadata was provided uncurated.

TCRbeta CDR3 regions were amplified from genomic DNA using the immunoSEQ Assay, a bias-controlled multiplex PCR. In the authors' own workflow: The number of nucleated cells in each sample was estimated from the amplification of reference gene primers within the assay. To quantify the absolute abundance of each unique TCRbeta CDR3 rearrangement, sequence reads were collapsed and filtered. For each sample, productive Simpson clonality was calculated by taking the square root of Simpson's diversity index across productive rearrangements. TCRdb stores this immuneACCESS table with in-frame sequences only. Part of the clones is absent; in the studies checked, under half of the shortfall reflects unresolved V genes, and no reason is known for the rest. The V and J calls and clone size were taken over from that table, and D and trimming were inferred from the DNA. This sample holds 200,000 to 250,000 clones; under 95% were observed only once. The ten largest account for approximately 2% of the sample.

The CDR3 runs 15 residues from the cysteine to the phenylalanine. The entry retains the CDR3 DNA only, 45 bases that are in frame from base 1. The germline V end is reduced by 4 bases and the J end by 3 bases; junction bases left unmatched: 5. The germline V gene gives CDR1 as SGHAT and CDR2 as FQNNGV. In the prospective study, participants were about 18 to 95 years old, resided in 24 geographic areas of the United States, and were enrolled through a virtual design. Cohort assignment in the prospective study relied on participant-reported clinical history from a screening survey and a study questionnaire. ImmuneRACE Cohort 3 recovered participants were defined by two consecutive negative NP/OP PCR tests, healthcare professional clearance, or symptom resolution. In the prospective study, whole blood, serum and a nasopharyngeal or oropharyngeal swab were collected from each participant by mobile phlebotomists. Over a roughly 2-month period, participants in the prospective study had the option of providing additional blood draws and questionnaires. Before DNA extraction, blood samples from the prospective study were shipped at room temperature or frozen.

About this clone: The target of this receptor is not known. No base qualities exist here, and no much larger clone lies one base off it.

The receptor was derived from a young woman who had recovered from COVID-19. The sequenced sample was PBMCs or T cells enriched from blood (not recorded which). Recombination joined TRBV11-2 with TRBJ1-5; 8 central bases correspond to TRBD1. The DNA sequence follows: TGTGCCAGCAGCTCTCAGGGACAGGCCAATCAGCCCCAGCATTTT. Its product reads: CASSSQGQANQPQHF.